This paragraph reports one T cell receptor (beta chain). No antigen is known for it. Qualities for individual bases were not recorded, and no much larger clone is one base off. A handful of extremely preterm deliveries, at about 23-28 weeks of gestation, provided the preterm samples. Pregnancies with fetal demise, active maternal HSV infection or known maternal HIV infection were excluded from the study. A FACSAria III cell sorter was used to sort live, Annexin V-negative naive CD8+ T cells (CD3+CD8+CD45RA+CCR7+). Each sample yielded roughly 20,000 to 100,000 sorted naive CD8+ T cells. Mixed venous-arterial cord blood was collected with preassembled standardized sampling kits. Cord blood stayed at room temperature and was processed within 4 hours after collection. Mononuclear cells were isolated from diluted blood by Ficoll-Paque density gradient centrifugation. Mononuclear cells were cryopreserved in approximately 10% DMSO with about 90% FBS and stored long term at -150°C before sorting. After thawing, the cells were stained with Annexin V and with antibodies against CD3, CD8, CCR7 and CD45RA. The DNeasy Blood and Tissue Kit was used to extract genomic DNA from snap-frozen pellets of sorted cells.

The data derive from a study of naive CD8 T cells in extremely preterm neonates (dated 2017 in TCRdb). About the full investigation: Sorted naive CD8+ T cells from four age groups (extremely preterm neonates, term neonates, young children and adults) were used in the study to compare TCRbeta CDR3 repertoires.

The research as a whole found: A small sample size and variable productive template counts among preterm samples were noted by the authors as limitations. Prospective longitudinal studies of preterm and term neonates were called for by the authors so that T cell development could be tracked within individuals. Preterm CDR3s were shorter, with fewer N additions and less junctional trimming, and were closer to germline than those of older groups. Significantly lower iChao1 richness than in all other age groups (p < 0.05) and an even clone distribution were observed in preterm neonates, indicating a less rich repertoire. Preterm neonates shared more CDR3 nucleotide sequences (around 2.7%) than term neonates (around 0.4%), young children (around 0.03%) and adults (about 0.01%).

TCRbeta CDR3 regions were amplified from genomic DNA by a two-step, bias-controlled multiplex PCR. The multiplex PCR included primers specific for each TRBV and TRBJ gene segment. The immunoSEQ Assay was used to generate the TCRbeta repertoire data. Processing in the source paper ran as follows. A relative-frequency ratio and a modified nearest-neighbor algorithm were applied to filter and cluster reads so that closely related sequences were merged. The V, D and J gene assignments for CDR3 sequences were based on IMGT annotation. Template counts were corrected for PCR amplification bias by normalization and were quantified against synthetic TCR CDR3 analog sequences. Only unique productive sequences, defined as in-frame CDR3 sequences without stop codons, were included in the analyses. The immunoSEQ Analyzer software was used to calculate clonality, defined as 1 minus Pielou's evenness, and iChao1 richness. Statistical tests were run in JMP, with either Student's t-test or a non-parametric test chosen according to Shapiro-Wilk normality results. What TCRdb holds here is the immuneACCESS table cut down to in-frame rearrangements. Part of the clones is not present; checked against another copy, under half of the missing clones reflect an unresolved V gene, and the others are unexplained. The DNA was the basis for D and trimming; V, J and clone size are from that table. The sample yields about 23,000 clones; approximately 88% were counted once. The top ten clonotypes cover 0.8% to 0.95% of the sample.

A distance of 9 bases separates the germline ends of V and J, which lose 1 base and 2 bases respectively. Spanning cysteine to phenylalanine, the CDR3 consists of 14 amino acids. The only DNA kept is the CDR3, 42 bases in frame from the first base. The germline V gene (reference sequence) yields SGHKS for CDR1 and YYEKEE for CDR2. Sequencing used naive CD8+ T cells from cord blood. This receptor was identified in a boy who was born preterm. The rearranged segments are TRBV5-5 and TRBJ1-2, with the D gene not clear enough to name. CDR3 region: CASSLRRENYGYTF. The DNA sequence is given as TGTGCCAGCAGCTTGCGTAGGGAAAACTATGGCTACACCTTC.